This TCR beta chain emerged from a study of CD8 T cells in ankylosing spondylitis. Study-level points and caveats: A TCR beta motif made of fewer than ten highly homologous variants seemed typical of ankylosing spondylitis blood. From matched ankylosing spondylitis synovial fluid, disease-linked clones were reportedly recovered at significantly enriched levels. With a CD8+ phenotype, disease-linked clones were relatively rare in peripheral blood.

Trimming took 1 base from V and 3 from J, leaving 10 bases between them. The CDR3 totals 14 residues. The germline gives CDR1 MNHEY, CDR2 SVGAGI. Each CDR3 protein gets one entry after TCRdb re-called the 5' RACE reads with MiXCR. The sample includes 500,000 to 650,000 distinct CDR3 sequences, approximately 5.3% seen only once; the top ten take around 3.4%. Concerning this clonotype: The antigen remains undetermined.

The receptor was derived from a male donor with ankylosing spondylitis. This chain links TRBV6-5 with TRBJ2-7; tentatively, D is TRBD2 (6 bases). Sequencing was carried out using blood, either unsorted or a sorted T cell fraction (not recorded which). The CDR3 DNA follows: TGTGCCAGCAGTTACTTCCTCGGGAGCTACGAGCAGTACTTC. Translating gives CASSYFLGSYEQYF.